This T cell receptor (beta chain) derives from a study of blood T cell repertoires in COVID-19. Using immunoSEQ multiplex PCR, the repertoire was profiled, and TCRdb retains in-frame clones only, with some absent. The table has roughly 150,000 clones, around four fifths seen once. The length of the CDR3 is 12 residues. Germline V gene lookup returns CDR1 MNHEY and CDR2 SMNVEV (reference sequence). V was shortened by 3 bases and J by 8 bases, with 10 bases between the two germline ends. The rearrangement uses TRBV27 and TRBJ1-2; D is undetermined. The source material was PBMCs or T cells enriched from blood (not recorded which). The sequence was collected from a man aged 70 or older who had been exposed to COVID-19. Here the CDR3 reads CASSFVGGGYTF. In DNA, the CDR3 is TGTGCCAGCAGTTTTGTGGGAGGCGGCTACACCTTC.